Listed below are T cell receptor beta chains from one sample, sequenced in a study of cytomegalovirus exposure and HLA in healthy donors. Assay: immunoSEQ multiplex PCR; the TCRdb copy retains only in-frame clones and omits some. The top ten clones hold about 1.7% of a sample with a few hundred thousand clones, about 90% of them seen once. The source material was PBMCs. These TCRs come from a girl aged 2-10 years in good health and CMV-seronegative. The CDR3 runs from the conserved cysteine through the conserved F or W. Fields, in order: J gene, clone size, CDR3 length, V gene, D gene, CDR3 DNA, CDR3 protein. D genes are given only for firm matches. Clone size is stated in some rows and not others, as once, few, many or a class when expanded.

TRBJ1-3 . 14 TRBV19 . TGTGCCAGTAGTATCTCCAGGGCTGGAAACACCATATATTTT CASSISRAGNTIYF
TRBJ2-3 . 15 TRBV7-8 . TGTGCCAGCAGCTTAATTGGGGCTTCCACAGATACGCAGTATTTT CASSLIGASTDTQYF
TRBJ2-7 . 13 TRBV11-2 . TGTGCCAGCAGCGGAGGCTCAGGATACGAGCAGTACTTC CASSGGSGYEQYF
TRBJ2-1 . 15 TRBV10-3 TRBD2 TGTGCCATCAGACGGACTAGCGGGGATCCGATTGAGCAGTTCTTC CAIRRTSGDPIEQFF
TRBJ1-5 . 14 TRBV19 . TGTGCCAGTAGTAACCGGGACATAAATCAGCCCCAGCATTTT CASSNRDINQPQHF
TRBJ1-1 few 11 TRBV29-1 . TGCAGCGTTGTAGTGAGAACTGAAGCTTTCTTT CSVVVRTEAFF
TRBJ1-5 once 17 TRBV5-1 TRBD1 TGCGCCAGCAGCCCGGGGACAGGGGGCTGGAGCAATCAGCCCCAGCATTTT CASSPGTGGWSNQPQHF
TRBJ1-6 . 16 TRBV7-9 . TGTGCCAGCAGCCCAGAGGTGGTCTCCTATAATTCACCCCTCCACTTT CASSPEVVSYNSPLHF
TRBJ2-7 . 18 TRBV2 TRBD2 TGTGCCAGCAGTGATTCGTACCAACTAGCGGGAGAGGCCTACGAGCAGTACTTC CASSDSYQLAGEAYEQYF
TRBJ2-3 . 15 TRBV18 . TGTGCCAGCTCACCGTTGGCGGGGCTATTAGATACGCAGTATTTT CASSPLAGLLDTQYF
TRBJ1-1 . 16 TRBV2 TRBD1 TGTGCCAGCAGTGAACGGACCGGGACAGTTAGCGCTGAAGCTTTCTTT CASSERTGTVSAEAFF
TRBJ2-3 once 15 TRBV27 . TGTGCCAGCAGCTCCGTAGGGGACTTCACAGATACGCAGTATTTT CASSSVGDFTDTQYF
TRBJ2-6 . 19 TRBV13 TRBD2 TGTGCCAGCAGCAGTGGACTAGCGGGGGGGCCGGGCGGGGCCAACGTCCTGACTTTC CASSSGLAGGPGGANVLTF
TRBJ2-7 . 15 TRBV5-1 TRBD2 TGCGCCAGCAGTATCGATTACCGGGAGGGCTACGAGCAGTACTTC CASSIDYREGYEQYF
TRBJ2-5 few 16 TRBV2 TRBD1 TGTGCCAGCAGAGATGGGACAGGGACGTCCCAAGAGACCCAGTACTTC CASRDGTGTSQETQYF
TRBJ2-2 . 12 TRBV11-2 . TGTGCCAGCAGCTTCGGGGCCGGGGAGCTGTTTTTT CASSFGAGELFF
TRBJ2-7 . 14 TRBV4-2 . TGTGCCAGCAGCCCTCAGGGGGGCTCCTACGAGCAGTACTTC CASSPQGGSYEQYF
TRBJ2-7 . 15 TRBV7-2 TRBD1 TGTGCCAGCAGCTTAGTGGGGACAGCCCCTAACGAGCAGTACTTC CASSLVGTAPNEQYF
TRBJ1-6 few 14 TRBV6-6 TRBD1 TGTGCCAGCGAACAGGGGCCCTATAATTCACCCCTCCACTTT CASEQGPYNSPLHF
TRBJ2-1 . 16 TRBV10-1 TRBD2 TGCGCCAGCAGTGAGACGGCTAGCGGGCAGTGGAGGGAGCAGTTCTTC CASSETASGQWREQFF
TRBJ1-2 . 13 TRBV5-4 . TGTGCCAGCAGCCGCCACAATAACTATGGCTACACCTTC CASSRHNNYGYTF
TRBJ2-5 . 13 TRBV10-3 TRBD1 TGTGCCACAAGACAGGGGCTTTCTAGGGAGCAGTACTTC CATRQGLSREQYF
TRBJ2-3 . 14 TRBV11-2 . TGTGCCAGCAGCTTTGGCGGTAGCACAGATACGCAGTATTTT CASSFGGSTDTQYF
TRBJ1-1 . 13 TRBV9 . TGTGCCAGCAGCGTAGTTATGAACACTGAAGCTTTCTTT CASSVVMNTEAFF
TRBJ1-2 . 13 TRBV9 TRBD1 TGTGCCAGCAGCCCCCGGACAGGCTATGGCTACACCTTC CASSPRTGYGYTF
TRBJ1-5 . 18 TRBV28 . TGTGCCAGCAGTTTCTACACAGGGACGGACCCTGGGGATCAGCCCCAGCATTTT CASSFYTGTDPGDQPQHF
TRBJ2-7 . 14 TRBV6-5 TRBD1 TGTGCCAGCAGTTACTTGACAGGGGTCGGCGAGCAGTACTTC CASSYLTGVGEQYF
TRBJ2-1 . 13 TRBV19 . TGTGCCAGTAGTATCGGGGTGGGCAATGAGCAGTTCTTC CASSIGVGNEQFF
TRBJ2-7 . 12 TRBV30 . TGTGCCTGGAGTGTAAACAGGGCCGAGCAGTACTTC CAWSVNRAEQYF
TRBJ2-4 . 15 TRBV7-2 . TGTGCCAGCAGCTCTCAAGGGGAAGCCAAAAACATTCAGTACTTC CASSSQGEAKNIQYF
TRBJ2-3 . 12 TRBV2 . TGTGCCAGCAGTGACGCGGGGGATACGCAGTATTTT CASSDAGDTQYF
TRBJ1-1 . 18 TRBV2 TRBD1 TGTGCCAGCAGTGGGGACAGGCTCCCTTTCATCATGAACACTGAAACTTTCTTT CASSGDRLPFIMNTETFF
TRBJ1-5 . 19 TRBV6-1 . TGTGCCAGCAGTGAAGCGCTTCGTGTCAACAAAGGGGGTGGCCAGCCCCAGCATTTT CASSEALRVNKGGGQPQHF
TRBJ1-6 . 14 TRBV11-2 TRBD1 TGTGCCAGCAGCTTGGGGACAGGGAATTCACCCCTCCACTTT CASSLGTGNSPLHF
TRBJ2-1 . 17 TRBV7-8 . TGTGCCAGCAGCTCGATGACACTAGCCTCAGGGTACAATGAGCAGTTCTTC CASSSMTLASGYNEQFF
TRBJ1-5 . 13 TRBV6-1 . TGTGCCAGCAGTTCGGACAGAACTCAGCCCCAGCATTTT CASSSDRTQPQHF
TRBJ2-2 . 15 TRBV19 TRBD2 TGTGCCAGTACCCTGACTAGCGGGAATGCCGGGGAGCTGTTTTTT CASTLTSGNAGELFF
TRBJ2-6 . 14 TRBV6-1 . TGTGCCAGCAGTGAAGGAGCTGGGGCCAACGTCCTGACTTTC CASSEGAGANVLTF
TRBJ2-1 . 18 TRBV5-5 TRBD1 TGTGCCAGCAGCTGGGACAGGGTCCGGACTTCGCACTACAATGAGCAGTTCTTC CASSWDRVRTSHYNEQFF
TRBJ2-5 . 11 TRBV5-8 . TGTGCCAGCAGCTTGGCGGAGACCCAGTACTTC CASSLAETQYF
TRBJ1-1 few 15 TRBV2 TRBD1 TGTGCCAGATGGGACTCCTACTCAGGGGGCACTGAAGCTTTCTTT CARWDSYSGGTEAFF
TRBJ2-7 . 13 TRBV7-6 . TGTGCCAGCAGCCCTTACAGGGTCGGCGAGCAGTACTTC CASSPYRVGEQYF
TRBJ1-5 . 16 TRBV27 TRBD1 TGTGCCAGCAGTAGGACAGGTATTGATAGCAATCAGCCCCAGCATTTT CASSRTGIDSNQPQHF
TRBJ1-1 . 11 TRBV30 . TGTGCCTTTAGGAGGAACACTGAAGCTTTCTTT CAFRRNTEAFF
TRBJ2-3 once 14 TRBV6-6 TRBD1 TGTGCCAGCAGTACAGGGGCCGCCCGCGATACGCAGTATTTT CASSTGAARDTQYF
TRBJ2-7 . 15 TRBV5-1 TRBD2 TGCGCCAGCAGCTTGGGTAGCGGGGGCACCTACGAGCAGTACTTC CASSLGSGGTYEQYF
TRBJ2-2 . 18 TRBV13 TRBD2 TGTGCCAGCAGCTTAATTGGACTAGCGGGAGTCCACACCGGGGAGCTGTTTTTT CASSLIGLAGVHTGELFF
TRBJ1-1 . 16 TRBV6-5 TRBD1 TGTGCCAGCAGTTACCTCAGGGGGCCCCCAATCACTGAAGCTTTCTTT CASSYLRGPPITEAFF
TRBJ1-4 . 15 TRBV18 . TGTGCCAGCTCACCACCGAGTTCAACGGGAGAATCACTGTTTTTT CASSPPSSTGESLFF
TRBJ2-7 . 12 TRBV6-1 . TGTGCCAGCAGTTCCACAGGGTACGAGCAGTACTTC CASSSTGYEQYF
TRBJ1-5 few 19 TRBV7-9 TRBD1 TGTGCCAGCAGCCCTACCCCGGGACAGGGGACTTATAGCAATCAGCCCCAGCATTTT CASSPTPGQGTYSNQPQHF
TRBJ2-3 once 14 TRBV11-2 . TGTGCCAGCAGCTTAGTGGGTGGGAGAAATACGCAGTATTTT CASSLVGGRNTQYF
TRBJ2-3 once 15 TRBV29-1 TRBD2 TGCAGCGTTGAAGGACTAGCGGAAGGCCGTCATACGCAGTATTTT CSVEGLAEGRHTQYF
TRBJ2-1 once 14 TRBV4-2 TRBD2 TGTGCCAGCAGCCAAGCTAGCGGGGGTAATGAGCAGTTCTTC CASSQASGGNEQFF
TRBJ1-1 . 14 TRBV10-3 . TGTGCCATCAGGAACAGGGTCGAGAACACTGAAGCTTTCTTT CAIRNRVENTEAFF